This passage covers 4 T cell receptor beta chains from one sample sequenced in a study of shared clonotypes between healthy human individuals. TCRdb keeps only in-frame clones here, not all; method: immunoSEQ multiplex PCR. The sample includes 2 million to 2.5 million clones, 80% to 95% seen only once; the top ten take approximately 0.36%. The source material was naive CD4+ T cells from PBMCs. Sample subset: CD45RA+ positively selected. The origin of the receptors is a man between 18 and 35 years old in good health. Some clones in this sample may be carry-over from other donors' samples.

The chain uses TRBV9 and TRBJ1-3, with unresolved D. V lost 5 bases to trimming and J lost 4 bases, with 7 bases between them. The germline CDR1 and CDR2 sequences are SGDLS and YYNGEE. CDR3 length equals 12 residues. CDR3 protein: CASSSLGNTIYF. The CDR3 region has the DNA TGTGCCAGCAGTTCTTTGGGAAACACCATATATTTT.

The chain links TRBV29-1 to TRBJ2-1; 13 positions match TRBD2. CDR3 length: 14 residues. J was trimmed by 7 bases and V by 4 bases; bases with no gene match: 4. From germline, CDR1 is SQVTM and CDR2 ANQGSEA. The CDR3: CSVGGTSGVNEQFF. In DNA, the CDR3 is TGCAGCGTTGGGGGGACTAGCGGGGTGAATGAGCAGTTCTTC.

This clone was counted between two and nine times. J is TRBJ1-2 and V is TRBV10-3; 7 nucleotides match TRBD1. The germline V gene encodes CDR1 ENHRY and CDR2 SYGVKD. V was pared by 2 bases and J by 8 bases, with 5 bases of the junction left unmatched. CDR3 size: 13 residues. The CDR3 DNA is TGTGCCATCAGTGAGCCGGACAGGCCGGGCTACACCTTC. This gives the protein CAISEPDRPGYTF.

J is TRBJ2-3 and V is TRBV5-1; the D gene is possibly TRBD2 (6 bases). Between the trimmed V and J ends, which lost 0 bases and 1 base, there was a span of 15 bases. CDR1 is SGHRS and CDR2 is YFSETQ in the germline V gene. This CDR3 comprises 17 residues. The CDR3 DNA follows: TGCGCCAGCAGCTTGGGCCTAGCGCTGGGGGGCACAGATACGCAGTATTTT. Amino acid sequence: CASSLGLALGGTDTQYF.